A single sample gave rise to the 18 T cell receptor beta chains below, sequenced in a study of blood T cell repertoires in COVID-19. The repertoire was sequenced with immunoSEQ multiplex PCR; TCRdb's copy has only in-frame clones and lacks some. The data show about 350,000 clones, roughly 90% seen once. Sample: PBMCs or T cells enriched from blood (not recorded which). Every receptor here comes from a woman aged 25-40 years who had been exposed to COVID-19.

For the CDR3, the DNA is TGTGCCAGCAGCAATGGACAGTTTCTCCAAGAGACCCAGTACTTC. Its translation is CASSNGQFLQETQYF. The J gene is TRBJ2-5, the V gene TRBV28; tentatively, D is TRBD1 (6 bases). The CDR3 loop spans 15 amino acids. V lost 6 bases and J 1 base, leaving 15 bases between the germline ends. CDR1 is MDHEN and CDR2 is SYDVKM in the germline V gene.

The chain links TRBV9 to TRBJ2-1; tentatively, D is TRBD1 (5 bases). The V gene's germline CDR1 is SGDLS and CDR2 YYNGEE. Between the trimmed V and J ends, which lost 0 bases and 12 bases, there was a span of 19 bases. The CDR3 runs 15 residues. CDR3 DNA sequence: TGTGCCAGCAGCGTAGTCGATAGCTTCGGAAGGGGGCAGTTCTTC. Translated, it gives CASSVVDSFGRGQFF.

The count of this clone is one. J is TRBJ2-5 and V is TRBV11-2, with a possible D match to TRBD1 (6 bases). Germline-derived CDR1 and CDR2 are SGHAT and FQNNGV. The V end lost 5 bases, the J end lost 5 bases, and 15 bases lay between the germline ends. There are 14 residues in the CDR3. The CDR3 nucleotides are TGTGCCAGCAGCGCCATAACAGGGCTCGAGACCCAGTACTTC. Protein: CASSAITGLETQYF.

The rearrangement links TRBV19 to TRBJ2-1, with D perhaps TRBD2 (6 bases). Trimming shortened V by 3 bases and J by 6 bases, and 18 bases separated the two germline ends. This CDR3 is built from 16 residues. The germline V gene encodes CDR1 LNHDA and CDR2 SQIVND (reference sequence). The chain's CDR3 is CASSIYLMEGGNEQFF. CDR3 coding DNA: TGTGCCAGTAGTATTTATCTAATGGAGGGCGGCAATGAGCAGTTCTTC.

This chain connects TRBV5-1 to TRBJ2-3, with D possibly matching TRBD2 (6 bases). Trimming removed 2 bases from V and 4 bases from J, with 23 bases in between. From germline, CDR1 is SGHRS and CDR2 YFSETQ. The CDR3 is made up of 18 amino acids. The CDR3 protein is CASSLTSRSGVGADTQYF. CDR3 DNA: TGCGCCAGCAGCTTAACTAGCAGATCGGGAGTGGGGGCAGATACGCAGTATTTT.

The V and J genes are TRBV5-1 and TRBJ2-7; D may be TRBD2 (6 bases). From germline, CDR1 is SGHRS and CDR2 YFSETQ. This CDR3 region has 14 residues. Trimming cost V 3 bases and J 5 bases, with 15 bases left between them. The DNA of the CDR3 is TGCGCCAGCAGCTCGGGAGTCGGGGCTCACGAGCAGTACTTC. Translation: CASSSGVGAHEQYF.

The chain recombines TRBV19 with TRBJ1-5, with TRBD1 matching over 7 bases. The V gene end was trimmed by 6 bases and the J gene end by 6 bases; junction bases not matched to a gene: 2. There are 12 residues in the CDR3. In germline, CDR1 is LNHDA, CDR2 SQIVND (reference sequence). In DNA form, the CDR3 reads TGTGCCAGTAGAGGGGGCTCTCAGCCCCAGCATTTT. This gives the protein CASRGGSQPQHF.

This clone was observed a handful of times. Other DNA sequences in the sample encode the same CDR3. J is TRBJ1-2 and V is TRBV2; 8 bases line up with TRBD1. V lost 5 bases, J lost 4 bases, and 3 bases stayed unmatched. The CDR3 is 13 residues long. CDR1 and CDR2 (germline): SNHLY, FYNNEI. CDR3 region: CASSSQGAYGYTF. DNA for the CDR3: TGTGCCAGCAGTTCCCAGGGGGCCTATGGCTACACCTTC.

This chain connects TRBV5-4 to TRBJ2-5; TRBD2 matches 14 bases. The CDR3 runs 16 residues. Germline-derived CDR1 and CDR2 are SGHNT and YYREEE (reference sequence). J lost 1 base, V lost 4 bases, and 3 bases had no gene match. The CDR3 DNA reads TGTGCCAGCAGCAGGGGACTAGCGGGGGTCCAAGAGACCCAGTACTTC. Encoded protein: CASSRGLAGVQETQYF.

The genes are TRBV4-1 and TRBJ1-4; the D gene is possibly TRBD1 (5 bases). Looked up from germline, CDR1 is MGHRA and CDR2 is YSYEKL. Trimming left V 3 bases short and J 4 bases short, with 12 bases between. This CDR3 has 15 amino acids. The CDR3 here is CASSQTDRFNEKLFF. Written as DNA, the CDR3 is TGCGCCAGCAGCCAGACCGACAGATTTAATGAAAAACTGTTTTTT.

The chain is built from TRBV24-1 and TRBJ1-6; TRBD1 matches 7 bases. Trimming removed 3 bases from V and 7 bases from J; junction bases left unmatched: 8. The CDR3 runs to 16 residues. CDR1 is KGHDR, CDR2 SFDVKD, per germline. The CDR3 loop is CATSDTRQGENSPLHF. Written as DNA, the CDR3 is TGTGCCACCAGTGATACCAGACAGGGTGAAAATTCACCCCTCCACTTT.

This chain links TRBV28 with TRBJ1-4, with D tentatively TRBD1 (5 bases). Per germline, CDR1 MDHEN and CDR2 SYDVKM. CDR3 length: 16 amino acids. The V end was cut by 5 bases, the J end by 4 bases, with 17 bases between. CDR3 amino acids: CASSPYKTARNEKLFF. CDR3 in DNA: TGTGCCAGCAGTCCGTATAAGACAGCCCGTAATGAAAAACTGTTTTTT.

This chain connects TRBV14 to TRBJ1-4; 9 nucleotides match TRBD1. The CDR3 totals 15 residues. J was trimmed by 7 bases and V by 4 bases; bases with no gene match: 7. Germline values: CDR1 SGHDN, CDR2 FVKESK. The CDR3 nucleotides are TGTGCCAGCAGCCGCTCCGGGACAGGGTCTGAAAAACTGTTTTTT. Encoded protein: CASSRSGTGSEKLFF. The full variable domain, rest sourced from reference TRBV14 and TRBJ1-4, is EAGVTQFPSHSVIEKGQTVTLRCDPISGHDNLYWYRRVMGKEIKFLLHFVKESKQDESGMPNNRFLAERTGGTYSTLKVQPAELEDSGVYFCASSRSGTGSEKLFFGSGTQLSVL.

V gene TRBV5-1 combines with J gene TRBJ2-1, with TRBD2 matching over 9 bases. V was clipped by 4 bases and J by 7 bases; unmatched bases: 6. The germline gives CDR1 SGHRS, CDR2 YFSETQ. The CDR3 runs 14 residues. The CDR3: CASSAAGGGNEQFF. In DNA, the CDR3 is TGCGCCAGCAGCGCAGCGGGAGGCGGAAATGAGCAGTTCTTC.

The chain employs TRBV27 and TRBJ1-5, with TRBD1 matching over 8 bases. Germline CDR1 is MNHEY and CDR2 is SMNVEV (reference sequence). The CDR3 contains 19 residues. V trimming: 4 bases; J trimming: 4 bases; junction bases outside the gene matches: 18. CDR3 sequence reads: CASSSMRAAGQGWNQPQHF. CDR3 DNA: TGTGCCAGCAGTTCCATGCGCGCCGCAGGACAGGGTTGGAATCAGCCCCAGCATTTT.

The V and J genes are TRBV27 and TRBJ2-7; 7 bases are shared with TRBD2. J was trimmed by 2 bases and V by 6 bases; bases with no gene match: 19. In germline, CDR1 is MNHEY, CDR2 SMNVEV (reference sequence). The CDR3 spans 18 residues. The CDR3 loop reads CASRPTTHAAGPAYEQYF. Written as DNA, the CDR3 is TGTGCCAGCAGGCCTACAACCCACGCAGCGGGGCCCGCCTACGAGCAGTACTTC.

The genes are TRBV27 and TRBJ1-5, with 9 positions matching TRBD1. Germline V gene data show CDR1 as MNHEY and CDR2 as SMNVEV (reference sequence). Germline trimming cut 6 bases from V and 7 bases from J; bases unmatched to any gene: 7. The CDR3 is 14 residues long. This CDR3 is CASSPGTGRQPQHF. Written as DNA, the CDR3 is TGTGCCAGCAGCCCCGGGACAGGGAGACAGCCCCAGCATTTT.

This sequence joins TRBV20-1 and TRBJ2-3; 8 bases are a match to TRBD2. The V segment lost 3 bases and the J segment 3 bases; nucleotides outside the gene matches: 8. Germline assignment: CDR1 DFQATT and CDR2 SNEGSKA (reference sequence). The CDR3 loop spans 15 amino acids. The CDR3 DNA reads as TGCAGTGCTAGTGTTCCGACTAGCGTGACAGATACGCAGTATTTT. Protein product: CSASVPTSVTDTQYF.